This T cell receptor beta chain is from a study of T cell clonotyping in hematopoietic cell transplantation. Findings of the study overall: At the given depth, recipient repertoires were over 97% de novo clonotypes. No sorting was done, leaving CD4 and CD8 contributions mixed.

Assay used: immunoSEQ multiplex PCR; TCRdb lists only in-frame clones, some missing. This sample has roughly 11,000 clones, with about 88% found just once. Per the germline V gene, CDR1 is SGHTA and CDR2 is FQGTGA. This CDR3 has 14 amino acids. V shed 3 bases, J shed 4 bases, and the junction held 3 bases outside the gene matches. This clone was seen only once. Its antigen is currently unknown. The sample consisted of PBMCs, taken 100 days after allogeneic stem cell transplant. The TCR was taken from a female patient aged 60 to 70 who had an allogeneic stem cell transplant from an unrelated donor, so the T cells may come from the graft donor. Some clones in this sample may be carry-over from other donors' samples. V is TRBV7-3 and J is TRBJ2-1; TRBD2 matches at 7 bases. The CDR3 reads CASSLREPYNEQFF. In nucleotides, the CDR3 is TGTGCCAGCAGCTTGCGGGAGCCTTACAATGAGCAGTTCTTC.